This TCR beta chain was profiled in a study of technical replicates of blood from a few donors. Only one count was recorded for this clone. This CDR3 has 17 residues. CDR1 is MGHRA and CDR2 is YSYEKL in the germline V gene. Losses at the gene ends were 1 base for V and 4 bases for J; bases not matched to a gene: 7. Clones were sequenced by immunoSEQ multiplex PCR, and TCRdb holds only the in-frame ones, with some missing. The sample has about 75,000 clones; approximately 97% are singletons. Sample: T cells isolated from PBMCs. The chain recombines TRBV4-1 with TRBJ2-5; 12 bases fit TRBD1. The receptor's source is a human donor in good health. CDR3 in DNA: TGCGCCAGCAGCCAAGGTGTCCGGGACAGGGGGCGAGAGACCCAGTACTTC. Translating it yields CASSQGVRDRGRETQYF.